A selection of T cell receptor beta chains follows, all from one sample in a study of T cells in Graves' hyperthyroidism and ophthalmopathy. TCRdb reprocessed the multiplex PCR reads via MiXCR and lists one record per CDR3 protein. The sample has hundreds of thousands of distinct CDR3 sequences; 14% to 15% are singletons. Sequencing was performed on blood. These receptors were obtained from a woman in her 40s with Graves' ophthalmopathy. Each CDR3 is given with its conserved first and last residue. A D gene is named only where the DNA matches it firmly. Clone sizes are given selectively: once, few, many, or a class where the clone is expanded.

CDR3 protein: CASSDGVLDTEAFF
CDR3 DNA: TGTGCCAGCAGTGACGGGGTACTTGACACTGAAGCTTTCTTT
J gene: TRBJ1-1
clone size: many
D gene: -
V gene: TRBV28

CDR3 protein: CASSFNPLREPSREQYF
CDR3 DNA: TGTGCCAGCAGTTTTAACCCCCTGCGGGAACCATCGAGGGAGCAGTACTTC
J gene: TRBJ2-7
clone size: -
D gene: -
V gene: TRBV28

CDR3 protein: CASSGSGDTQYF
CDR3 DNA: TGTGCCAGCAGTGGTTCGGGAGATACGCAGTATTTT
J gene: TRBJ2-3
clone size: -
D gene: -
V gene: TRBV6-1

CDR3 protein: CSAEGQGNQPQHF
CDR3 DNA: TGCAGTGCAGAGGGACAGGGGAATCAGCCCCAGCATTTT
J gene: TRBJ1-5
clone size: many
D gene: TRBD1
V gene: TRBV20-1

CDR3 protein: CASSQRQVLSYEQYF
CDR3 DNA: TGTGCCAGCAGTCAACGACAGGTCCTGTCCTACGAGCAGTACTTC
J gene: TRBJ2-7
clone size: many
D gene: -
V gene: TRBV6-1

CDR3 protein: CAWSIGGGPGNTIYF
CDR3 DNA: TGTGCCTGGAGCATCGGGGGGGGACCTGGAAACACCATATATTTT
J gene: TRBJ1-3
clone size: many
D gene: -
V gene: TRBV30

CDR3 protein: CASSWTTYGYTF
CDR3 DNA: TGTGCCAGCAGTTGGACAACCTATGGCTACACCTTC
J gene: TRBJ1-2
clone size: many
D gene: -
V gene: TRBV6-2/TRBV6-3

CDR3 protein: CSVVPGGPSTDTQYF
CDR3 DNA: TGCAGCGTTGTCCCGGGAGGCCCTAGCACAGATACGCAGTATTTT
J gene: TRBJ2-3
clone size: many
D gene: TRBD2
V gene: TRBV29-1

CDR3 protein: CASSEEPAGANVLTF
CDR3 DNA: TGTGCCAGCAGTGAGGAGCCAGCTGGGGCCAACGTCCTGACTTTC
J gene: TRBJ2-6
clone size: many
D gene: -
V gene: TRBV6-1

CDR3 protein: CASSLGQDAGYTF
CDR3 DNA: TGTGCCAGCAGCTTAGGACAGGACGCGGGCTACACCTTC
J gene: TRBJ1-2
clone size: few
D gene: -
V gene: TRBV7-2